This T cell receptor beta chain was recorded in a study of human T cells and chemical hapten exposure. Time point meaning: patch test 1, 2 weeks after DPC sensitization. The treatment was: therapeutic diphenylcyclopropenone sensitization with weekly scalp DPC. The starting material, unfractionated whole blood, was used for total RNA extraction. This clonotype was counted many times. The length of the CDR3 is 16 residues. V lost 5 bases and J lost 6; bases outside the gene matches: 16. Looked up from germline, CDR1 is MDHEN and CDR2 is SYDVKM. TCRdb called the RACE reads again in MiXCR, with one record for every CDR3 protein. The table includes around 39,000 distinct CDR3 sequences, approximately 6.3% detected once.

The receptor was derived from a woman in her thirties with alopecia areata. Some clones in this sample may be carry-over from other donors' samples. The gene calls are TRBV28 and TRBJ2-7; TRBD2 matches at 7 bases. This material consisted of whole blood, taken in connection with sensitization to the hapten diphenylcyclopropenone (DPC). The CDR3 loop is CASSPDPPGGGGEQYF. DNA of the CDR3: TGTGCCAGCAGTCCGGACCCCCCGGGGGGAGGCGGCGAGCAGTACTTC.